These 13 T cell receptor beta chains were all obtained from the same sample, sequenced in a study of T cell responses to AZD1222 COVID-19 vaccine. The table came from immunoSEQ multiplex PCR; TCRdb's copy has only in-frame clones and leaves some out. The table lists 80,000 to 95,000 clones, 90% of them singletons. Sequencing was performed on peripheral blood, taken 28 days after the second AZD1222 dose. The receptor set was obtained from an adult who received the AZD1222 COVID-19 vaccine.

The chain recombines TRBV5-5 with TRBJ1-6; D unresolved. Germline V lookup: CDR1 SGHKS, CDR2 YYEKEE (reference sequence). V lost 0 bases to trimming and J lost 9 bases, with 16 bases between them. This CDR3 comprises 16 residues. Here the CDR3 reads CASSLEGATKSSPLHF. The CDR3 DNA sequence: TGTGCCAGCAGCTTGGAGGGCGCTACTAAGAGTTCACCCCTCCACTTT.

The J gene is TRBJ1-1, the V gene TRBV7-2; possible D gene TRBD1, 6 bases. Trimming took off 5 bases at V and 4 bases at J, with 14 bases between the two ends. The CDR3 totals 14 residues. The germline V gene has CDR1 SGHTA and CDR2 FQGNSA. CDR3 in amino acids: CASSLRGGLTEAFF. The DNA for the CDR3 is TGTGCCAGCAGCCTAAGGGGGGGCCTCACTGAAGCTTTCTTT.

This clone has more than one count but fewer than ten. This sequence joins TRBV7-2 and TRBJ2-3; 9 bases line up with TRBD2. Trimming took 5 bases from V and 4 from J; bases not matched to a gene: 10. The germline V gene encodes CDR1 SGHTA and CDR2 FQGNSA. The CDR3 length is 16 residues. The CDR3 bases are TGTGCCAGCAGCACCCGACTAGCGGCGATTTCAGATACGCAGTATTTT. Translating it yields CASSTRLAAISDTQYF.

The chain is built from TRBV19 and TRBJ2-3, with a tentative D call TRBD2 (5 bases). The CDR3 consists of 15 residues. Germline V lookup: CDR1 LNHDA, CDR2 SQIVND (reference sequence). V was pared by 4 bases and J by 1 base, with 12 bases between. The CDR3 region has the DNA TGTGCCAGTAGTAGAACTAGGTCTGGCACAGATACGCAGTATTTT. Residues: CASSRTRSGTDTQYF. Combining the CDR3 with reference TRBV19 and TRBJ2-3 gives the whole variable domain DGGITQSPKYLFRKEGQNVTLSCEQNLNHDAMYWYRQDPGQGLRLIYYSQIVNDFQKGDIAEGYSVSREKKESFPLTVTSAQKNPTAFYLCASSRTRSGTDTQYFGPGTRLTVL.

V gene TRBV6-5 combines with J gene TRBJ2-5, with D possibly TRBD2 on 5 matching bases. The CDR3 contains 12 residues. Trimming took off 5 bases at V and 2 bases at J, with 6 bases between the two ends. CDR1 MNHEY and CDR2 SVGAGI come from the germline V gene. As DNA, the CDR3 is TGTGCCAGCAGTCGGGGACAAGAGACCCAGTACTTC. It specifies CASSRGQETQYF.

V is TRBV25-1 and J is TRBJ1-5; D is ambiguous. This CDR3 has 15 amino acids. V was shortened by 3 bases and J by 0 bases, with 9 bases between the two germline ends. The germline V gene encodes CDR1 MGHDK and CDR2 SYGVNS. The DNA for the CDR3 is TGTGCCAGCAGTGACGGAGAACTTAGCAATCAGCCCCAGCATTTT. Amino acids: CASSDGELSNQPQHF.

The CDR3 loop reads CASSAPGGSNYGYTF. The CDR3 DNA follows: TGTGCCAGTAGTGCCCCAGGGGGCTCTAACTATGGCTACACCTTC. V gene TRBV19 combines with J gene TRBJ1-2, with 8 bases identical to TRBD1. This CDR3 is built from 15 residues. Trimming removed 5 bases from V and 0 bases from J; junction bases left unmatched: 5. Per germline, CDR1 LNHDA and CDR2 SQIVND (reference sequence). The full variable domain, completed using reference TRBV19 and TRBJ1-2, is DGGITQSPKYLFRKEGQNVTLSCEQNLNHDAMYWYRQDPGQGLRLIYYSQIVNDFQKGDIAEGYSVSREKKESFPLTVTSAQKNPTAFYLCASSAPGGSNYGYTFGSGTRLTVV.

V gene TRBV9 combines with J gene TRBJ1-6, with TRBD1 as a possible D gene (6 bases). Trimming left V 2 bases short and J 10 bases short, with 13 bases between. Germline V gene sequence: CDR1 SGDLS, CDR2 YYNGEE. This CDR3 is 14 amino acids long. CDR3 sequence: CASSVSHRDSPLHF. The CDR3 DNA is TGTGCCAGCAGCGTTTCTCACAGGGACTCACCCCTCCACTTT.

This sequence joins TRBV5-4 and TRBJ1-1; D gene ambiguous. The V end lost 4 bases, the J end lost 4 bases, and 11 bases lay between the germline ends. Germline lookup yields CDR1 SGHNT and CDR2 YYREEE (reference sequence). The CDR3 length is 13 residues. The CDR3 spells CASSAVAATEAFF. DNA for the CDR3: TGTGCCAGCAGCGCAGTCGCGGCCACTGAAGCTTTCTTT.

CDR3 amino acids: CASLRGEGAEAFF. CDR3 DNA: TGTGCCAGCCTCCGGGGGGAGGGTGCTGAAGCTTTCTTT. V and J are TRBV6-5 and TRBJ1-1; D might be TRBD1 (5 bases). V shed 8 bases and J shed 6 bases, with 16 bases lying between them. The CDR3 is made up of 13 amino acids. Germline V lookup: CDR1 MNHEY, CDR2 SVGAGI.

The genes are TRBV5-5 and TRBJ1-1, with 7 bases lining up with TRBD1. This CDR3 comprises 13 residues. Germline CDR1 and CDR2: SGHKS and YYEKEE (reference sequence). V was pared by 2 bases and J by 4 bases, with 2 bases of the junction left unmatched. CDR3: CASSFSGGTEAFF. In DNA form, the CDR3 reads TGTGCCAGCAGCTTCTCAGGGGGCACTGAAGCTTTCTTT.

The chain is built from TRBV5-5 and TRBJ1-1; the D gene is possibly TRBD1 (5 bases). CDR1 SGHKS and CDR2 YYEKEE come from the germline V gene (reference sequence). The CDR3 consists of 12 residues. V gave up 3 bases and J gave up 3 bases, with 6 bases separating them. The CDR3 loop reads CASSWGDTEAFF. In DNA form, the CDR3 reads TGTGCCAGCAGCTGGGGGGACACTGAAGCTTTCTTT.

The genes are TRBV3-1 (or the pseudogene TRBV3-2) and TRBJ2-1, with 8 nucleotides matching TRBD2. V lost 5 bases and J lost 1; bases outside the gene matches: 7. The CDR3 has 16 amino acids. The V gene's germline CDR1 is LGHDT and CDR2 YNNKEL (reference sequence). CDR3 residues: CASSIGLASSYNEQFF. The CDR3, as DNA: TGTGCCAGCAGCATCGGACTAGCTTCGTCCTACAATGAGCAGTTCTTC.